These T cell receptor beta chains were read from a single sample in a study of Graves' ophthalmopathy and Graves' hyperthyroidism. TCRdb used MiXCR to reprocess the multiplex PCR reads, holding one entry per CDR3 protein. The sample carries around 670,000 distinct CDR3 sequences, approximately 40% recorded once. Sequencing was done on a sample of peripheral blood. The origin of the receptors is an adult man with Graves' ophthalmopathy. Each CDR3 is given with its conserved first and last residue. The D gene is left open where the match is weak. Clone sizes are given selectively: once, few, many, or a class where the clone is expanded.

CASSQDEQGRWGNTIYF	TGCGCCAGCAGCCAAGATGAGCAGGGACGGTGGGGAAACACCATATATTTT	TRBV4-1	TRBJ1-3	-	few
CASSHALQGNTEAFF	TGCGCCAGCAGCCACGCTTTACAGGGGAACACTGAAGCTTTCTTT	TRBV4-1	TRBJ1-1	-	-
CASSSSGEMYQETQYF	TGTGCCAGCAGCTCTAGCGGGGAGATGTACCAAGAGACCCAGTACTTC	TRBV7-7	TRBJ2-5	TRBD2	-
CASSHMGGTEAFF	TGTGCCAGCAGCCACATGGGTGGAACTGAAGCTTTCTTT	TRBV12-3/TRBV12-4	TRBJ1-1	-	-
CASSTRGLAEAFF	TGTGCCAGCAGCACCCGGGGATTGGCTGAAGCTTTCTTT	TRBV9	TRBJ1-1	-	few
CSARLDGALNGAFF	TGCAGTGCCCGTCTTGACGGGGCCCTTAATGGGGCTTTCTTT	TRBV20-1	TRBJ1-1	-	few
CASRLGQQNTEAFF	TGTGCCAGCAGGCTGGGACAGCAGAACACTGAAGCTTTCTTT	TRBV12-3/TRBV12-4	TRBJ1-1	TRBD1	-
CASSPPGLAERRGELFF	TGTGCCAGCAGCCCACCGGGACTAGCGGAAAGACGCGGGGAGCTGTTTTTT	TRBV5-6	TRBJ2-2	TRBD2	few
CASSYLGRGMGLNTEAFF	TGTGCCAGCAGTTACTTAGGCAGAGGCATGGGGTTGAACACTGAAGCTTTCTTT	TRBV6-6	TRBJ1-1	-	-
CASSIRVASYEHF	TGTGCCAGTAGTATCAGGGTAGCTTCCTACGAGCATTTT	TRBV19	TRBJ1-5	-	-